The 32 T cell receptor beta chains below come from one sample, sequenced in a study of CD8 T cells in ankylosing spondylitis. TCRdb redid the calling of the 5' RACE reads with MiXCR, one entry per CDR3 protein. There are roughly 230,000 distinct CDR3 sequences in the sample; more than 9% occur only once, and 2.6% lies in the top ten. The sequenced sample was blood, either unsorted or a sorted T cell fraction (not recorded which). These receptors came from a male donor with ankylosing spondylitis or in good health (not recorded which).

This clonotype was seen repeatedly, ten times or more. The chain uses TRBV29-1 and TRBJ2-7; D may be TRBD2 (7 bases). The CDR3 extends over 12 amino acids. Germline CDR1 SQVTM, CDR2 ANQGSEA. Between the trimmed V and J ends, which lost 7 bases and 3 bases, there was a span of 13 bases. The DNA for the CDR3 is TGCAGCGGGGGGGGCGGGAGCTACGAGCAGTACTTC. Translated, it gives CSGGGGSYEQYF.

The chain couples TRBV4-2 to TRBJ2-5; D remains unclear. Germline CDR1 is LGHNA and CDR2 is YNFKEQ. The V gene lost 1 base and the J gene lost 1 base, with 4 bases spanning the gap. CDR3 size: 13 residues. In DNA, the CDR3 is TGTGCCAGCAGCCAAGTGCCCCAAGAGACCCAGTACTTC. The encoded protein is CASSQVPQETQYF.

This clonotype was seen ten or more times. The CDR3 region is CSARGANSPLHF. Written as DNA, the CDR3 is TGCAGTGCCCGGGGCGCTAATTCACCCCTCCACTTT. V gene TRBV20-1 combines with J gene TRBJ1-6; perhaps TRBD1 as D (5 bases). The V end lost 6 bases, the J end lost 6 bases, and 9 bases lay between the germline ends. Germline CDR1 reads DFQATT; CDR2 reads SNEGSKA (reference sequence). This CDR3 comprises 12 residues.

This clonotype has just a few counts. The chain is built from TRBV9 and TRBJ2-7, with TRBD1 identical over 8 bases. CDR1 SGDLS and CDR2 YYNGEE come from the germline V gene. The CDR3 runs 13 residues. With 4 bases clipped from V and 3 bases from J, the junction kept 3 bases outside the gene matches. As DNA, the CDR3 is TGTGCCAGCAGCCCGGACAGGGTCTACGAGCAGTACTTC. Its protein is CASSPDRVYEQYF.

This clonotype showed up many times. This chain links TRBV5-1 with TRBJ1-1; TRBD1 matches 10 bases. The junction had 2 bases not matched to a gene; V was cut back by 0 bases and J by 6 bases. Germline CDR1 and CDR2: SGHRS and YFSETQ. The CDR3 is made up of 14 amino acids. CDR3 DNA sequence: TGCGCCAGCAGCTTGGGACAGGGGGCGGCTGAAGCTTTCTTT. It encodes CASSLGQGAAEAFF.

On this clonotype: Being one base from a much bigger clone, this may be a read error. The chain couples TRBV27 to TRBJ2-1; TRBD1 matches at 9 bases. This CDR3 comprises 14 residues. With V trimmed by 4 bases and J by 6 bases, 4 bases remained unmatched. Looked up from germline, CDR1 is MNHEY and CDR2 is SMNVEV (reference sequence). CDR3 coding DNA: TGTGCCAGCAGTTGGCGGACAGGGGCCAATGAGCAGTTCTTC. As protein: CASSWRTGANEQFF.

The rearrangement links TRBV7-9 to TRBJ1-1; D may be TRBD1 (5 bases). CDR3 length: 13 amino acids. Germline CDR1 SEHNR, CDR2 FQNEAQ (reference sequence). With 1 base removed from V and 11 bases from J, the gap between germline ends came to 14 bases. This chain's CDR3 is CASSLGGPEEAFF. The CDR3 DNA reads as TGTGCCAGCAGCTTAGGGGGCCCCGAAGAGGCTTTCTTT.

This clonotype occurred many times. The gene calls are TRBV27 and TRBJ2-4; TRBD1 matches at 7 bases. Germline-derived CDR1 and CDR2 are MNHEY and SMNVEV (reference sequence). The CDR3 covers 15 residues. V lost 6 bases, J lost 1 base, and 6 bases stayed unmatched. The DNA for the CDR3 is TGTGCCAGCAGCTCAACAGGGGCGGCCAAAAACATTCAGTACTTC. It yields the protein CASSSTGAAKNIQYF.

This clonotype was seen at least ten times. The chain joins TRBV6-4 to TRBJ1-1; D unclear. Trimming took off 7 bases at V and 1 base at J, with 7 bases between the two ends. Germline assignment: CDR1 MRHNA and CDR2 SNTAGT. This CDR3 is 12 amino acids long. The CDR3 coding sequence is TGTGCCAGCACCCTAGGGAACACTGAAGCTTTCTTT. This gives the protein CASTLGNTEAFF.

This clonotype appeared many times. The chain links TRBV7-8 to TRBJ1-2; D is uncertain. CDR1 SGHVS and CDR2 FQNEAQ come from the germline V gene. The CDR3 contains 13 residues. The V end lost 8 bases, the J end lost 2 bases, and 12 bases lay between the germline ends. The CDR3 sequence: CASGQTFNYGYTF. CDR3 bases: TGTGCCAGCGGCCAGACCTTCAACTATGGCTACACCTTC.

At least ten counts were recorded for this clonotype. The chain recombines TRBV9 with TRBJ2-1, with TRBD2 matching 11 bases. The CDR3 has 15 residues. Germline V CDR1 and CDR2: SGDLS, YYNGEE. Trimming cost V 4 bases and J 0 bases; bases outside gene matches: 0. CDR3 in amino acids: CASSTSGSSYNEQFF. CDR3 DNA sequence: TGTGCCAGCAGCACTAGCGGGAGCTCCTACAATGAGCAGTTCTTC.

This clonotype was recorded many times. The chain has TRBV19 and TRBJ2-1; D not certain. V lost 10 bases, J lost 4 bases, and 17 bases lay in between. This CDR3 is 14 amino acids long. The germline V gene encodes CDR1 LNHDA and CDR2 SQIVND (reference sequence). The CDR3 loop reads CATSYSAYYNEQFF. The CDR3 nucleotides are TGTGCCACCTCCTACTCGGCGTATTACAATGAGCAGTTCTTC.

This clonotype was seen repeatedly, ten times or more. This chain's CDR3 is CSAPGLLNEQFF. The DNA for the CDR3 is TGCAGTGCTCCGGGACTTCTCAATGAGCAGTTCTTC. The chain is built from TRBV20-1 and TRBJ2-1; TRBD2 might be the D (6 bases). The CDR3 contains 12 residues. Per germline, CDR1 DFQATT and CDR2 SNEGSKA (reference sequence). The V end was cut by 5 bases, the J end by 6 bases, with 11 bases between.

This clonotype has at least ten counts. The chain combines TRBV12-3 or TRBV12-4 with TRBJ2-7; tentatively, D is TRBD1 or TRBD2 (6 bases each). Trimming pared 7 bases from V and 5 bases from J, leaving 15 bases between. The CDR3 is made up of 13 amino acids. The CDR3 bases are TGTGCCAGCAAGAGGGGGGCGGGAAACGAGCAGTACTTC. This codes for CASKRGAGNEQYF.

This clonotype came up many times. J is TRBJ2-7 and V is TRBV10-3; D gene unclear. There are 13 residues in the CDR3. CDR1 and CDR2 from the germline V gene are ENHRY and SYGVKD. Trimming shortened V by 2 bases and J by 0 bases, and 5 bases separated the two germline ends. CDR3: CAISETASYEQYF. The CDR3 DNA follows: TGTGCCATCAGTGAGACAGCCTCCTACGAGCAGTACTTC.

The chain recombines TRBV9 with TRBJ2-1; D possibly corresponds to TRBD2 (5 bases). CDR1 and CDR2 from the germline V gene are SGDLS and YYNGEE. The V gene lost 0 bases and the J gene lost 8 bases, with 15 bases spanning the gap. CDR3 length: 15 amino acids. CDR3 coding DNA: TGTGCCAGCAGCGTAGTGATCGGGGTTCCCCATGAGCAGTTCTTC. This sequence encodes CASSVVIGVPHEQFF.

There are many counts of this clonotype. The chain combines TRBV5-5 with TRBJ1-4; a possible D gene is TRBD1 (6 bases). Germline lookup yields CDR1 SGHKS and CDR2 YYEKEE (reference sequence). Between the trimmed V and J ends, which lost 5 bases and 7 bases, there was a span of 18 bases. This CDR3 comprises 15 residues. Written as DNA, the CDR3 is TGTGCCAGCAGGGGGGGGCCCGGGCGTGGTGAAAAACTGTTTTTT. Amino acids: CASRGGPGRGEKLFF.

The chain couples TRBV25-1 to TRBJ1-5, with 10 bases fitting TRBD1. V trimming: 7 bases; J trimming: 5 bases; junction bases outside the gene matches: 8. The CDR3 spans 15 residues. Germline V gene lookup returns CDR1 MGHDK and CDR2 SYGVNS. The CDR3 loop reads CASIEDGQGDQPQHF. For the CDR3, the DNA is TGTGCCAGCATCGAAGATGGACAGGGGGATCAGCCCCAGCATTTT.

This clonotype was recorded many times. The chain recombines TRBV19 with TRBJ1-5; the match to TRBD1 covers 8 bases. The germline V gene has CDR1 LNHDA and CDR2 SQIVND (reference sequence). The CDR3 sequence is 15 residues long. Trimming cost V 7 bases and J 2 bases; bases outside gene matches: 7. In DNA, the CDR3 is TGTGCCAGTAACCCGACAGGGGTCGGCAATCAGCCCCAGCATTTT. Translated: CASNPTGVGNQPQHF.

This clonotype was detected many times. This chain connects TRBV9 to TRBJ2-3; D is ambiguous. Deletions cut 0 bases from V and 2 bases from J, with 4 bases between. The germline CDR1 and CDR2 sequences are SGDLS and YYNGEE. The CDR3 runs 13 residues. The CDR3 DNA sequence: TGTGCCAGCAGCGTAGTCTCCACAGATACGCAGTATTTT. It specifies CASSVVSTDTQYF. The full variable domain, its missing parts supplied by reference TRBV9 and TRBJ2-3, is DSGVTQTPKHLITATGQRVTLRCSPRSGDLSVYWYQQSLDQGLQFLIQYYNGEERAKGNILERFSAQQFPDLHSELNLSSLELGDSALYFCASSVVSTDTQYFGPGTRLTVL.

This clonotype has only a few counts. This chain joins TRBV4-1 and TRBJ2-7, with D unresolved. The CDR3 length is 18 residues. Looked up from germline, CDR1 is MGHRA and CDR2 is YSYEKL. Deletions cut 0 bases from V and 2 bases from J, with 20 bases between. CDR3 nucleotides: TGCGCCAGCAGCCAAGACTTCTCATGGGGTCCCGGCGCCTACGAGCAGTACTTC. Encoded protein: CASSQDFSWGPGAYEQYF.

There are many counts of this clonotype. Germline is not matched at one junction end, which may reflect a read error. The chain carries TRBV5-5 and TRBJ2-3, with 12 positions matching TRBD2. Germline V lookup: CDR1 SGHKS, CDR2 YYEKEE (reference sequence). The CDR3 covers 18 residues. CDR3: CASRLGTSGGLRTDTQYF. In nucleotides, the CDR3 is TGTGCCAGCAGATTGGGTACTAGCGGGGGGCTACGCACAGATACGCAGTATTTT. Full variable domain (outside the CDR3, taken from reference TRBV5-5 and TRBJ2-3): DAGVTQSPTHLIKTRGQQVTLRCSPISGHKSVSWYQQVLGQGPQFIFQYYEKEERGRGNFPDRFSARQFPNYSSELNVNALLLGDSALYLCASRLGTSGGLRTDTQYFGPGTRLTVL.

The sample holds many counts of this clonotype. This chain connects TRBV12-3 or TRBV12-4 to TRBJ1-2; D unresolved. V lost 1 base and J lost 7, with 4 bases in between. The CDR3 totals 11 residues. Here the CDR3 DNA reads TGTGCCAGCAGTTTAGGGGGTGGCTACACCTTC. Amino acid sequence: CASSLGGGYTF.

This clonotype was counted ten times or more. This chain joins TRBV20-1 and TRBJ2-2, with D possibly being TRBD1 or TRBD2 (5 bases each). From germline, CDR1 is DFQATT and CDR2 SNEGSKA (reference sequence). V gave up 3 bases and J gave up 2 bases, with 10 bases separating them. The CDR3 covers 14 residues. In nucleotides, the CDR3 is TGCAGTGCTAGCCGGGACGGCAACACCGGGGAGCTGTTTTTT. Translating it yields CSASRDGNTGELFF.

This clonotype was recorded many times. The V and J genes are TRBV7-2 and TRBJ2-3, with unresolved D. The germline CDR1 and CDR2 sequences are SGHTA and FQGNSA. V lost 5 bases, J lost 6 bases, and 9 bases lay in between. The CDR3 extends over 12 amino acids. The CDR3 DNA follows: TGTGCCAGCAGCCCACGTTACGATACGCAGTATTTT. Protein: CASSPRYDTQYF.

This clonotype appeared many times. V and J are TRBV20-1 and TRBJ2-7; 9 positions agree with TRBD2. V shed 3 bases and J 3 bases; nucleotides not matched to a gene: 6. Per germline, CDR1 DFQATT and CDR2 SNEGSKA (reference sequence). This CDR3 is built from 14 residues. CDR3 loop: CSASRLAGNYEQYF. Written as DNA, the CDR3 is TGCAGTGCTAGCCGTCTAGCGGGAAACTACGAGCAGTACTTC.

This clonotype was seen repeatedly, ten times or more. Germline is not matched at one junction end, which may reflect a read error. This chain uses TRBV5-1 with TRBJ1-6, with 9 bases lining up with TRBD1. The CDR3 covers 14 residues. CDR1 is SGHRS, CDR2 YFSETQ, per germline. CDR3 amino acids: CASSLDRGNSPLHF. In DNA form, the CDR3 reads TGCGCCAGCAGTTTGGACAGGGGTAATTCACCCCTCCACTTT.

At least ten counts were recorded for this clonotype. The chain is built from TRBV6-6 and TRBJ2-1; D perhaps matches TRBD2 (5 bases). CDR1 and CDR2 (germline): MNHNY, SVGAGI (reference sequence). V was cut by 6 bases and J by 12 bases, with 15 bases left in between. The CDR3 covers 12 residues. The CDR3 sequence: CASSLSGVGQFF. In DNA form, the CDR3 reads TGTGCCAGCAGCCTCTCCGGGGTAGGGCAGTTCTTC.

This clonotype showed up many times. The rearrangement links TRBV12-3 or TRBV12-4 to TRBJ1-1; no definite D call. The CDR3 consists of 12 residues. With 5 bases removed from V and 4 bases from J, the gap between germline ends came to 8 bases. The chain's CDR3 is CASSLGFTEAFF. CDR3 sequence (DNA): TGTGCCAGCAGTCTAGGGTTCACTGAAGCTTTCTTT.

This clonotype came up many times. V and J are TRBV11-2 and TRBJ2-3, with a tentative D call TRBD2 (5 bases). Germline V gene sequence: CDR1 SGHAT, CDR2 FQNNGV. Between the trimmed V and J ends, which lost 1 base and 10 bases, there was a span of 6 bases. This CDR3 comprises 11 residues. The DNA of the CDR3 is TGTGCCAGCAGCTTAGTAGCGCCGCAGTATTTT. Protein: CASSLVAPQYF.

This clonotype has a count of ten or more. V is TRBV12-3 or TRBV12-4 and J is TRBJ2-6, with 9 bases fitting TRBD2. Germline trimming cut 3 bases from V and 2 bases from J; bases unmatched to any gene: 5. The CDR3 sequence is 17 residues long. The CDR3 spells CASSFDAGGPGANVLTF. CDR3 nucleotide sequence: TGTGCCAGCAGTTTTGATGCGGGAGGGCCTGGGGCCAACGTCCTGACTTTC.

This clonotype was seen repeatedly, ten times or more. CDR3 in amino acids: CASSLVGLAGTGELFF. CDR3 nucleotides: TGTGCCAGCAGCCTCGTGGGACTAGCGGGAACCGGGGAGCTGTTTTTT. The rearrangement uses TRBV7-2 and TRBJ2-2; 13 nucleotides align to TRBD2. The J segment lost 5 bases and the V segment lost 5 bases, leaving 5 bases of the junction unmatched. Germline assignment: CDR1 SGHTA and CDR2 FQGNSA. The CDR3 runs to 16 residues.